Listed below are T cell receptor beta chains from one sample, sequenced in a study of T cells expressing NK-cell markers. TCRdb reworked the 5' RACE reads into one entry per CDR3 protein, no DNA. Its table records 130,000 to 150,000 distinct CDR3 sequences. Source material: blood T cells: a sorted CD56 or NKG2C T cell subset, CD4+ or CD8+ T cells, or bulk PBMC T cells (not recorded which). These receptors were taken from a man aged 18 to 30 in good health. The CDR3 runs from the conserved cysteine through the conserved F or W. The order of the fields is J gene, V gene, CDR3 protein.

>TRBJ2-2|TRBV20-1
CSARYREGHSGELFF
>TRBJ2-7|TRBV29-1
CSVPGVSSYEQYF
>TRBJ2-1|TRBV2
CASSGFGSSYNEQFF
>TRBJ2-1|TRBV18
CASSPQPTSSYNEQFF
>TRBJ1-1|TRBV27
CASTSVGTGNSEAFF
>TRBJ2-1|TRBV19
CASSPMEGAEAYNEQFF
>TRBJ2-2|TRBV4-3
CASSPGTETGELFF
>TRBJ2-3|TRBV7-2
CASSLGTARWGDTQYF
>TRBJ1-1|TRBV20-1
CSARVGGPFYEAFF
>TRBJ2-5|TRBV29-1
CSVELGLGPETQYF
>TRBJ1-1|TRBV5-1
CASTQGSEAFF
>TRBJ2-1|TRBV12-3/TRBV12-4
CASRPPSSGMSDEQFF
>TRBJ1-1|TRBV12-3/TRBV12-4
CASRTLRGDTEAFF
>TRBJ2-2|TRBV5-4
CASSWGPSSDTGELFF
>TRBJ2-1|TRBV5-1
CASWTSGTNEQFF
>TRBJ2-3|TRBV24-1
CATSDPGTGFTDTQYF
>TRBJ2-7|TRBV13
CASSSIRTYEQYF
>TRBJ2-2|TRBV20-1
CSAREGLELFF
>TRBJ2-2|TRBV4-2
CASSQVPRGQVGELFF
>TRBJ1-5|TRBV4-1
CASSQQGAWQPQHF
>TRBJ2-7|TRBV27
CASSSGTQFEQYF
>TRBJ2-1|TRBV11-2
CASSLVWGQDEQFF
>TRBJ1-2|TRBV7-9
CASRGDRGGYTF
>TRBJ1-1|TRBV15
CATSRGVGTEAFF
>TRBJ2-3|TRBV6-1
CASTQGEGSTDTQYF
>TRBJ2-3|TRBV6-2/TRBV6-3
CASSSSTRAGFTDTQYF
>TRBJ2-5|TRBV11-3
CASSVPPRRETQYF
>TRBJ2-2|TRBV20-1
CSAVPTAGRVISGELFF
>TRBJ2-3|TRBV28
CASSRAVGGRASDTQYF
>TRBJ2-3|TRBV29-1
CSVDDRTDTQYF
>TRBJ2-3|TRBV3-1
CASSQGLAGDTQYF
>TRBJ1-4|TRBV19
CASNRGATNEKLFF
>TRBJ1-5|TRBV5-1
CASSLLPGEDQPQHF
>TRBJ2-1|TRBV7-9
CASSGGLAAYNEQFF
>TRBJ2-5|TRBV5-1
CASSLEGGAIQETQYF